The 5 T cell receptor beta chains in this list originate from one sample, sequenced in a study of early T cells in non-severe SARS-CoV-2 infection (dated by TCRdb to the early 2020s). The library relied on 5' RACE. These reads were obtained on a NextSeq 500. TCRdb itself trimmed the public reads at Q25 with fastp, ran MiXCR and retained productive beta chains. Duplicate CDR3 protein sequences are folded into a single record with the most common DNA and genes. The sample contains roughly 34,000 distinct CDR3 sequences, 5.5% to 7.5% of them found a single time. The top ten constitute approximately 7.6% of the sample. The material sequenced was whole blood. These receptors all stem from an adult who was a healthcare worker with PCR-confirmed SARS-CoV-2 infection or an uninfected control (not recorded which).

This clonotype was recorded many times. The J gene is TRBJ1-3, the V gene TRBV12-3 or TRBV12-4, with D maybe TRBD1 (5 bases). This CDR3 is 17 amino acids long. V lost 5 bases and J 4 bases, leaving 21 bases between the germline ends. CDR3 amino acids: CASSLRPPTVGGNTIYF. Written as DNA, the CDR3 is TGTGCCAGCAGTCTCCGGCCGCCGACAGTGGGAGGAAACACCATATATTTT.

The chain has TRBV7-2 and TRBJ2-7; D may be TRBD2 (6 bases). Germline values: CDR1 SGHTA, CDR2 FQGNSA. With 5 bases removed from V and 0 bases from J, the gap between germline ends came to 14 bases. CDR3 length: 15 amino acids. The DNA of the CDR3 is TGTGCCAGCAGCGCTGTCCTAGCGCCCTCCTACGAGCAGTACTTC. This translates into CASSAVLAPSYEQYF.

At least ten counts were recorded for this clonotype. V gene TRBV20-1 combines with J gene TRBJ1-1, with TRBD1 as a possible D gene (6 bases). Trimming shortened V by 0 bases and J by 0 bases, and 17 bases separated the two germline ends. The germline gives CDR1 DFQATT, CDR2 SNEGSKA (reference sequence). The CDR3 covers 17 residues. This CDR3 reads CSARDTGASEMNTEAFF. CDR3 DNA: TGCAGTGCTAGAGATACGGGGGCGAGTGAAATGAACACTGAAGCTTTCTTT.

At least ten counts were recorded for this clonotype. CDR3 amino acids: CASTRTSGGQDTQYF. In DNA form, the CDR3 reads TGTGCCAGCACCCGGACTAGCGGGGGGCAAGATACGCAGTATTTT. The gene calls are TRBV5-4 and TRBJ2-3; 14 bases agree with TRBD2. After removal of 6 bases from V and 5 bases from J, the junction contained 5 bases not matched to a gene. The CDR3 runs 15 residues. Germline-derived CDR1 and CDR2 are SGHNT and YYREEE (reference sequence).

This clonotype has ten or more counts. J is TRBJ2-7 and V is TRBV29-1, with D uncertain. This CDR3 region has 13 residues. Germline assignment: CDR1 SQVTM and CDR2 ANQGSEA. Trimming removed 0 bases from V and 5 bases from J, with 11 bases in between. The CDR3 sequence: CSVEDLMRDEQYF. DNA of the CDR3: TGCAGCGTTGAAGATCTAATGAGAGACGAGCAGTACTTC.